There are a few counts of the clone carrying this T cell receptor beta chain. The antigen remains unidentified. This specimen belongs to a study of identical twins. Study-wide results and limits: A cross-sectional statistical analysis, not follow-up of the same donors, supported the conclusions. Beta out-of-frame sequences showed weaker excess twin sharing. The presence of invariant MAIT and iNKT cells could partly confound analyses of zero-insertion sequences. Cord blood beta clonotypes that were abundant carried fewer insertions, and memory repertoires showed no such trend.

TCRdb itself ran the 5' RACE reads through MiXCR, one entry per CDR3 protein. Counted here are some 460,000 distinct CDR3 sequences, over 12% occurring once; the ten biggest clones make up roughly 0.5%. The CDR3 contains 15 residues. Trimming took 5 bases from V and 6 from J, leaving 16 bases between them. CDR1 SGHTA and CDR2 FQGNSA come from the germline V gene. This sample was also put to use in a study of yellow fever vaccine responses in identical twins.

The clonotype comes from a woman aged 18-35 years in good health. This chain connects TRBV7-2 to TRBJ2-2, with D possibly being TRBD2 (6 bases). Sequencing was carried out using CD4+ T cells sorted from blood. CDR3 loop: CASSPYAGKAGELFF. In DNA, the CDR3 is TGTGCCAGCAGCCCTTATGCGGGGAAAGCCGGGGAGCTGTTTTTT.